This T cell receptor beta chain comes out of a study of blood T cell repertoires in COVID-19. Using immunoSEQ multiplex PCR, the repertoire was profiled, and TCRdb retains in-frame clones only, with some absent. The table has 150,000 to 200,000 clones, approximately 86% seen once. Sequenced: peripheral blood. The receptor comes from a man in his 60s with acute or convalescent COVID-19.

The DNA of the CDR3 is TGTGCCAGCAGTGCCGCGCGGGGGGCCCCGTCGGACAATGAGCAGTTCTTC. This translates into CASSAARGAPSDNEQFF. V and J are TRBV6-1 and TRBJ2-1, with TRBD2 identical over 8 bases. Germline V CDR1 and CDR2: MNHNS, SASEGT. This CDR3 is 17 amino acids long. J was trimmed by 5 bases and V by 4 bases; bases with no gene match: 13.